Listed here are 9 T cell receptor beta chains from one sample, sequenced in a study of shared clonotypes between healthy human individuals. Some clones are missing from TCRdb's copy, which holds only in-frame ones; the method was immunoSEQ multiplex PCR. The table has approximately 2.5 million clones, 80% to 95% seen once. The sequencing sample was made of naive CD4+ T cells from PBMCs. Regarding subset: CD45RA+ positively selected. These receptors all come from a man aged 18 to 29 in good health. Some clones in this sample may be carry-over from other donors' samples.

To note about this clone: The junction and the germline gene differ at one end; a read error may be behind it. The chain joins TRBV19 to TRBJ2-3; 7 nucleotides agree with TRBD1. The CDR3 has 15 residues. Per the germline V gene, CDR1 is LNHDA and CDR2 is SQIVND (reference sequence). The CDR3 DNA follows: TGTGCCAGTAGTGGACAGGTTAGGGGCACAGATACGCGGTATTTT. It encodes CASSGQVRGTDTRYF. Based on the CDR3 plus reference TRBV19 and TRBJ2-3, the full variable domain is DGGITQSPKYLFRKEGQNVTLSCEQNLNHDAMYWYRQDPGQGLRLIYYSQIVNDFQKGDIAEGYSVSREKKESFPLTVTSAQKNPTAFYLCASSGQVRGTDTRYFGPGTRLTVL.

This rearrangement joins TRBV11-2 to TRBJ2-7; TRBD1 might be the D (6 bases). Germline assignment: CDR1 SGHAT and CDR2 FQNNGV. The CDR3 length is 16 residues. V was shortened by 1 base and J by 0 bases, with 13 bases between the two germline ends. The CDR3 is CASSLGYDRTSYEQYF. CDR3 nucleotides: TGTGCCAGCAGCTTAGGCTATGACAGGACCTCCTACGAGCAGTACTTC.

The V and J genes are TRBV10-3 and TRBJ2-3; D unresolved. This CDR3 is 16 amino acids long. V lost 4 bases, J lost 7 bases, and 21 bases lay in between. CDR1 is ENHRY, CDR2 SYGVKD, per germline. The CDR3 DNA sequence: TGTGCCATCAGTGTAGGTGCCCGTATTGGGCGAAATACGCAGTATTTT. Residues: CAISVGARIGRNTQYF.

The genes are TRBV5-6 and TRBJ1-2; D ambiguous. The CDR3 length is 15 residues. Germline V gene data show CDR1 as SGHDT and CDR2 as YYEEEE. Trimming left V 5 bases short and J 4 bases short, with 18 bases between. CDR3 coding DNA: TGTGCCAGCAGATCTGGCCAGGTACAGCCCTATGGCTACACCTTC. Translated, it gives CASRSGQVQPYGYTF. The full variable domain, rest sourced from reference TRBV5-6 and TRBJ1-2, is DAGVTQSPTHLIKTRGQQVTLRCSPKSGHDTVSWYQQALGQGPQFIFQYYEEEERQRGNFPDRFSGHQFPNYSSELNVNALLLGDSALYLCASRSGQVQPYGYTFGSGTRLTVV.

Written as DNA, the CDR3 is TGCGCCAGCAGCTTGGGGCCGGGAGGGACAGGGTACTACGAGCAGTACTTC. It encodes CASSLGPGGTGYYEQYF. This chain links TRBV5-1 with TRBJ2-7; TRBD1 is a possible D gene (9 bases). V dropped 0 bases and J dropped 3 bases, with 19 bases sitting between them. The CDR3 loop spans 17 amino acids. Germline V CDR1 and CDR2: SGHRS, YFSETQ.

This sequence joins TRBV2 and TRBJ2-7, with D perhaps matching TRBD1 or TRBD2 (5 bases each). Germline V gene data show CDR1 as SNHLY and CDR2 as FYNNEI. Trimming stripped 8 bases from V and 9 bases from J, with 17 bases between. The CDR3 has 12 amino acids. In nucleotides, the CDR3 is TGTGCCAGCGTCTACGGGGCAGAGGGGCAGTACTTC. Its translation: CASVYGAEGQYF.

The chain joins TRBV5-4 to TRBJ2-3; D is possibly TRBD2 (5 bases). V was pared by 1 base and J by 0 bases, with 9 bases between. The CDR3 spans 15 residues. Germline CDR1 SGHNT, CDR2 YYREEE (reference sequence). The CDR3: CASSLSGISTDTQYF. The CDR3 DNA reads TGTGCCAGCAGCTTGTCGGGGATTAGCACAGATACGCAGTATTTT.

The rearrangement uses TRBV6-6 and TRBJ1-2; 12 bases match TRBD1. Germline CDR1 MNHNY, CDR2 SVGAGI (reference sequence). With 2 bases clipped from V and 7 bases from J, the junction kept 2 bases outside the gene matches. The CDR3 is made up of 14 amino acids. Written as DNA, the CDR3 is TGTGCCAGCAGTTACGGGACAGGGGGCTTTGGCTACACCTTC. As protein: CASSYGTGGFGYTF.

The CDR3 DNA is TGTGCCAGCAGTGATAATCTGGCGGGTTCCGCCGGGGAGCTGTTTTTT. Translation: CASSDNLAGSAGELFF. The V and J genes are TRBV2 and TRBJ2-2, with D possibly TRBD2 on 5 matching bases. Per germline, CDR1 SNHLY and CDR2 FYNNEI. V lost 3 bases and J lost 6, with 17 bases in between. The CDR3 runs 16 residues.